The clone carrying this T cell receptor (beta chain) showed up just once. TCRdb's table, derived via immunoSEQ multiplex PCR, lists solely in-frame clones and lacks some. The sample has 87,000 or so clones; around 90% are singletons. The sample is drawn from a study of blood T cell repertoires in COVID-19. Overall study: Samples taken during acute and convalescent COVID-19 were collected in the United States, Italy and Spain. Nucleic acid was either cDNA or gDNA, and it came from T cells, B-cell-depleted T cells, or PBMCs.

CDR1 is SEHNR and CDR2 is FQNEAQ in the germline V gene (reference sequence). The CDR3 has 15 residues. The V gene end was trimmed by 6 bases and the J gene end by 6 bases; junction bases not matched to a gene: 10. The chain has TRBV7-9 and TRBJ1-5, with 8 bases fitting TRBD1. The receptor's source is a woman over 75 with acute or convalescent COVID-19. Sequenced sample: peripheral blood. The CDR3 DNA reads as TGTGCCAGCAGGATGGCTACAGGGGGTGGTCAGCCCCAGCATTTT. Translating it yields CASRMATGGGQPQHF.